Below are 22 T cell receptor beta chains sequenced from a single sample in a study of T cell responses to AZD1222 COVID-19 vaccine. The table came from immunoSEQ multiplex PCR; TCRdb's copy has only in-frame clones and leaves some out. The sample gives about 180,000 clones, around 90% of which show up once; less than 0.55% is in the top ten. The input for sequencing was peripheral blood, taken on day 0 of AZD1222 vaccination. Receptors were obtained from an adult in good health.

The V gene is TRBV5-1, the J gene TRBJ2-2, with a tentative D call TRBD1 (5 bases). Deletions cut 2 bases from V and 0 bases from J, with 8 bases between. This CDR3 has 15 amino acids. Germline-derived CDR1 and CDR2 are SGHRS and YFSETQ. The CDR3, as DNA: TGCGCCAGCAGCTTTCCCAGGGCGAACACCGGGGAGCTGTTTTTT. Translating gives CASSFPRANTGELFF.

V is TRBV12-3 or TRBV12-4 and J is TRBJ1-1, with D unclear. This CDR3 is built from 13 residues. Deletions cut 5 bases from V and 2 bases from J, with 9 bases between. CDR3 in amino acids: CASSPRENTEAFF. DNA for the CDR3: TGTGCCAGCAGTCCTCGGGAAAACACTGAAGCTTTCTTT.

This clone was seen only once. The chain couples TRBV6-5 to TRBJ1-5; 7 bases align to TRBD1. Germline V lookup: CDR1 MNHEY, CDR2 SVGAGI. J was trimmed by 8 bases and V by 5 bases; bases with no gene match: 6. The CDR3 covers 13 residues. DNA for the CDR3: TGTGCCAGCAGTAGGGACAGTTCAGAGCCCCAGCATTTT. Encoded protein: CASSRDSSEPQHF.

The V and J genes are TRBV5-6 and TRBJ1-6, with D hard to call. CDR1 and CDR2 (germline): SGHDT, YYEEEE. Trimming shortened V by 0 bases and J by 10 bases, and 5 bases separated the two germline ends. The CDR3 totals 12 residues. CDR3 sequence: CASSLVGSPLHF. The CDR3 nucleotides are TGTGCCAGCAGCTTGGTTGGCTCACCCCTCCACTTT.

The chain links TRBV30 to TRBJ1-6, with TRBD1 matching over 7 bases. V dropped 2 bases and J dropped 12; count of bases not matched to a gene: 13. The germline V gene encodes CDR1 GTSNPN and CDR2 SVGIG (reference sequence). The length of the CDR3 is 15 residues. In nucleotides, the CDR3 is TGTGCCTGGAGTATCCCCGGACAGGTTATTAGACCCCTCCACTTT. Translating it yields CAWSIPGQVIRPLHF.

The chain uses TRBV7-9 and TRBJ1-4; a possible D gene is TRBD1 (5 bases). V lost 2 bases and J 8 bases, leaving 15 bases between the germline ends. CDR3 length: 15 residues. Germline V lookup: CDR1 SEHNR, CDR2 FQNEAQ (reference sequence). As DNA, the CDR3 is TGTGCCAGCAGCTTATCCCCGGGTTGGGGGGAAAAACTGTTTTTT. Amino acid sequence: CASSLSPGWGEKLFF.

The rearrangement links TRBV6-5 to TRBJ1-1, with no clear D. Trimming shortened V by 0 bases and J by 1 base, and 9 bases separated the two germline ends. This CDR3 comprises 15 residues. The germline gives CDR1 MNHEY, CDR2 SVGAGI. The CDR3 nucleotides read TGTGCCAGCAGTTACTCGCGGGGAGCGAACACTGAAGCTTTCTTT. Encoded protein: CASSYSRGANTEAFF.

The genes are TRBV5-4 and TRBJ1-6; tentative D call: TRBD1 (5 bases). The CDR3 spans 15 residues. The germline V and J ends were trimmed by 4 bases and 4 bases, with 12 bases remaining between them. Germline values: CDR1 SGHNT, CDR2 YYREEE (reference sequence). The CDR3 sequence: CASSLGRSYNSPLHF. In DNA, the CDR3 is TGTGCCAGCAGCCTGGGACGGTCTTATAATTCACCCCTCCACTTT.

CDR3 bases: TGTGCCAGCTCACCCGGACTCGAGGGTGAGCAGTACTTC. Protein: CASSPGLEGEQYF. The gene calls are TRBV18 and TRBJ2-7; D might be TRBD2 (5 bases). V was cut by 3 bases and J by 7 bases, with 13 bases left in between. This CDR3 comprises 13 residues. Germline V CDR1 and CDR2: KGHSH, LQKENI.

The chain employs TRBV5-6 and TRBJ2-7; 8 positions agree with TRBD1. CDR1 SGHDT and CDR2 YYEEEE come from the germline V gene. CDR3 size: 15 residues. The J segment lost 3 bases and the V segment lost 4 bases, leaving 9 bases of the junction unmatched. CDR3 nucleotides: TGTGCCAGCAGCGGAGGGACAGGTTTAGGCTACGAGCAGTACTTC. This sequence encodes CASSGGTGLGYEQYF.

The chain joins TRBV24-1 to TRBJ1-2; 7 bases map to TRBD1. The V gene end was trimmed by 4 bases and the J gene end by 11 bases; junction bases not matched to a gene: 9. Germline V gene lookup returns CDR1 KGHDR and CDR2 SFDVKD. The CDR3 spans 13 residues. The CDR3 nucleotides read TGTGCCACCAGTGAACCTGGGACAGCGAAGTACACCTTC. Its translation is CATSEPGTAKYTF.

Remarks on this clone: The sample contains more than one DNA sequence encoding this CDR3. The chain couples TRBV5-6 to TRBJ1-5; D may be TRBD1 (6 bases). Germline lookup yields CDR1 SGHDT and CDR2 YYEEEE. V shed 0 bases and J shed 1 base, with 11 bases lying between them. There are 16 residues in the CDR3. CDR3 amino acids: CASSLAGGRSNQPQHF. CDR3 coding DNA: TGTGCCAGCAGCTTGGCGGGGGGCAGGAGCAATCAGCCCCAGCATTTT.

This clone was seen a handful of times. The chain carries TRBV10-2 and TRBJ2-3, with TRBD1 as a possible D gene (5 bases). The CDR3 is 14 residues long. The V gene's germline CDR1 is WSHSY and CDR2 SAAADI. V lost 6 bases, J lost 1 base, and 11 bases lay in between. The CDR3 DNA sequence: TGCGCCAGCAGCTTAGGGGTTGGCACAGATACGCAGTATTTT. It codes for CASSLGVGTDTQYF.

The gene calls are TRBV21-1 and TRBJ1-1; TRBD1 is taken as the D call from the table, unchecked against the DNA. TRBV21-1 is a documented pseudogene. The CDR3 has 16 amino acids. CDR3 amino acids: CASSNHRGPDNTEAFF. In nucleotides, the CDR3 is TGTGCCAGCAGCAACCACAGGGGGCCGGACAACACTGAAGCTTTCTTT.

At least ten counts were recorded for this clone. This rearrangement joins TRBV11-3 to TRBJ1-1, with D possibly matching TRBD1 (6 bases). The germline V gene encodes CDR1 SGHNT and CDR2 YENEEA. The V gene lost 1 base and the J gene lost 3 bases, with 12 bases spanning the gap. The CDR3 covers 15 residues. The CDR3 bases are TGTGCCAGCAGCTTAGCTGGCAGGGGTCACACTGAAGCTTTCTTT. This translates into CASSLAGRGHTEAFF.

J is TRBJ2-1 and V is TRBV9, with a tentative D call TRBD2 (6 bases). Germline CDR1 reads SGDLS; CDR2 reads YYNGEE. The CDR3 spans 15 residues. V was shortened by 0 bases and J by 3 bases, with 10 bases between the two germline ends. The CDR3 reads CASSVGWGGYNEQFF. DNA of the CDR3: TGTGCCAGCAGCGTAGGATGGGGAGGCTACAATGAGCAGTTCTTC.

A word on this clone: The sample carries other DNA sequences with the same CDR3. This sequence joins TRBV14 and TRBJ1-3; D is uncertain. The germline V and J ends were trimmed by 2 bases and 3 bases, with 5 bases remaining between them. CDR3 length: 13 amino acids. The germline CDR1 and CDR2 sequences are SGHDN and FVKESK. The CDR3 nucleotides read TGTGCCAGCAGCCAAAACAGTGGAAACACCATATATTTT. This translates into CASSQNSGNTIYF.

The V gene is TRBV9, the J gene TRBJ1-1; D perhaps matches TRBD1 (5 bases). V was cut by 4 bases and J by 2 bases, with 21 bases left in between. Germline V gene lookup returns CDR1 SGDLS and CDR2 YYNGEE. The CDR3 extends over 17 amino acids. Written as DNA, the CDR3 is TGTGCCAGCAGCCCCCGCAGGGCAGGGAGAGGCAACACTGAAGCTTTCTTT. Translating gives CASSPRRAGRGNTEAFF.

The chain carries TRBV27 and TRBJ1-5; D gene uncertain. Per germline, CDR1 MNHEY and CDR2 SMNVEV (reference sequence). The germline V and J ends were trimmed by 5 bases and 7 bases, with 12 bases remaining between them. The CDR3 runs to 13 residues. The CDR3 coding sequence is TGTGCCAGCAGTCCCCGGGGAGGACAGCCCCAGCATTTT. This sequence encodes CASSPRGGQPQHF.

The V gene is TRBV5-1, the J gene TRBJ1-2; no clear D. V was clipped by 7 bases and J by 3 bases, with 19 bases between them. The CDR3 runs to 15 residues. Germline V lookup: CDR1 SGHRS, CDR2 YFSETQ. The CDR3 DNA is TGCGCCAGCGCTCGGAGTGGGCGTGAGTACTATGGCTACACCTTC. Amino acid sequence: CASARSGREYYGYTF.

This clone showed up just once. This chain links TRBV7-2 with TRBJ2-2; D is unclear. Trimming shortened V by 5 bases and J by 5 bases, and 21 bases separated the two germline ends. This CDR3 region has 17 residues. In germline, CDR1 is SGHTA, CDR2 FQGNSA. DNA for the CDR3: TGTGCCAGCAGCCCGGATGGGATTCGGGCGCGTACCGGGGAGCTGTTTTTT. The encoded protein is CASSPDGIRARTGELFF.

This clone has a handful of counts. This chain uses TRBV5-8 with TRBJ1-1, with a weak D call TRBD1 (6 bases). Germline values: CDR1 SGHTS, CDR2 YDEGEE. The CDR3 runs 13 residues. V dropped 1 base and J dropped 10 bases, with 14 bases sitting between them. Here the CDR3 DNA reads TGTGCCAGCAGCTTGAGGGAGCTCAGGGGAGCTTTCTTT. Protein sequence: CASSLRELRGAFF. The entire variable domain, with the rest obtained from reference TRBV5-8 and TRBJ1-1, is as follows: EAGVTQSPTHLIKTRGQQATLRCSPISGHTSVYWYQQALGLGLQFLLWYDEGEERNRGNFPPRFSGRQFPNYSSELNVNALELEDSALYLCASSLRELRGAFFGQGTRLTVV.